This record concerns one TCR beta chain sequence. Its target is unknown. The method was immunoSEQ multiplex PCR; TCRdb's version includes in-frame clones alone and lacks a portion of them. In the table there are over 150,000 clones, 85% to 90% of which are singletons. This specimen belongs to a study of T cell responses to AZD1222 COVID-19 vaccine. General observations from the study: Without day 14 samples, only post-peak T cell repertoires were studied. Baseline seropositivity occurred in only a handful of AZD1222 recipients. Females made up more of the donors, who were largely white British, and clonal diversity may have come out too low.

Pooled in the analysis were second doses at about 4 or about 12 weeks. This CDR3 contains 14 residues. Germline-derived CDR1 and CDR2 are MNHEY and SVGEGT. V lost 0 bases and J 6 bases, leaving 10 bases between the germline ends. The TCR sequence derives from an adult who received the AZD1222 COVID-19 vaccine. Source: peripheral blood, taken 28 days after the second AZD1222 dose. The chain uses TRBV6-2 or TRBV6-3 and TRBJ2-3; D is undetermined. CDR3 protein: CASSYSRNGDTQYF. In nucleotides, the CDR3 is TGTGCCAGCAGTTACTCCCGCAACGGGGATACGCAGTATTTT.